One and the same sample provided the 20 T cell receptor beta chains below, sequenced in a study of shared T cell receptors in the human thymus. Only in-frame clones appear in the TCRdb table, and some are missing; sequencing was by immunoSEQ multiplex PCR. Counted here are 500,000 to 750,000 clones, approximately 87% occurring once; the ten biggest clones make up 0.0095% to 0.011%. This sample was also put to use in a study of human thymus T cells.

Sequences were obtained from thymocytes. All receptors derive from a boy younger than two with a congenital heart defect.

The chain joins TRBV29-1 to TRBJ1-2, with D hard to call. CDR1 SQVTM and CDR2 ANQGSEA come from the germline V gene. CDR3 length: 12 residues. Between the trimmed V and J ends, which lost 6 bases and 8 bases, there was a span of 16 bases. CDR3 nucleotide sequence: TGCAGCGTCCCCAGGACGGGAGGAGGCTACACCTTC. It specifies CSVPRTGGGYTF.

The rearrangement joins TRBV12-5 to TRBJ2-3; no firm D call. Germline V gene lookup returns CDR1 LGHNT and CDR2 FRNRAP. The CDR3 has 14 amino acids. The V end was cut by 2 bases, the J end by 0 bases, with 6 bases between. The CDR3 nucleotides are TGTGCTAGTGGTTTGTTCGGTAGCACAGATACGCAGTATTTT. This sequence encodes CASGLFGSTDTQYF.

J is TRBJ2-7 and V is TRBV5-4; D is unclear. Germline V lookup: CDR1 SGHNT, CDR2 YYREEE (reference sequence). This CDR3 is built from 13 residues. V was pared by 0 bases and J by 6 bases, with 10 bases between. CDR3 nucleotides: TGTGCCAGCAGCTTGGGCACTGACTCCGAGCAGTACTTC. Protein sequence: CASSLGTDSEQYF.

The chain is built from TRBV11-2 and TRBJ2-7; 9 bases map to TRBD1. Unmatched junction bases numbered 2, after V lost 4 bases and J lost 1 base. Germline values: CDR1 SGHAT, CDR2 FQNNGV. The CDR3 is 14 amino acids. CDR3 amino acids: CASSSGTGSYEQYF. The CDR3 nucleotides read TGTGCCAGCAGCTCCGGGACAGGGTCCTACGAGCAGTACTTC.

J is TRBJ2-1 and V is TRBV4-1; the D is unclear. Trimming removed 0 bases from V and 15 bases from J, with 6 bases in between. This CDR3 comprises 10 residues. Germline V CDR1 and CDR2: MGHRA, YSYEKL. CDR3 loop: CASSQDHVFF. CDR3 nucleotide sequence: TGCGCCAGCAGCCAAGATCATGTGTTCTTC.

This chain connects TRBV20-1 to TRBJ2-7; D uncertain. Trimming shortened V by 6 bases and J by 8 bases, and 14 bases separated the two germline ends. Germline V gives CDR1 DFQATT, CDR2 SNEGSKA (reference sequence). This CDR3 comprises 11 residues. This CDR3 reads CSAEKGLKQYF. Written as DNA, the CDR3 is TGCAGTGCGGAGAAAGGCTTGAAGCAGTACTTC.

The chain employs TRBV18 and TRBJ1-5; tentative D call: TRBD1 (5 bases). V shed 3 bases and J shed 0 bases, with 15 bases lying between them. CDR3 length: 17 amino acids. Germline CDR1 and CDR2: KGHSH and LQKENI. CDR3 protein: CASSPPRQGYSNQPQHF. The CDR3 nucleotides read TGTGCCAGCTCACCGCCGAGGCAGGGATATAGCAATCAGCCCCAGCATTTT.

The V gene is TRBV13, the J gene TRBJ2-3; a weak D match, TRBD2 (5 bases). The length of the CDR3 is 17 residues. From germline, CDR1 is PRHDT and CDR2 FYEKMQ (reference sequence). Between the trimmed V and J ends, which lost 7 bases and 1 base, there was a span of 21 bases. The CDR3 loop is CASTPLPGNRGTDTQYF. The DNA for the CDR3 is TGTGCCAGCACCCCGCTCCCGGGGAATCGCGGCACAGATACGCAGTATTTT.

The chain links TRBV19 to TRBJ2-7; the D gene is possibly TRBD1 (6 bases). The V and J ends lost 10 bases and 6 bases respectively, with 13 bases between them. The CDR3 extends over 11 amino acids. Germline V gene sequence: CDR1 LNHDA, CDR2 SQIVND (reference sequence). The CDR3 DNA sequence: TGTGCCACAGCCCGAGGGGGCGAGCAGTACTTC. As protein: CATARGGEQYF.

The V and J genes are TRBV28 and TRBJ2-2; the match to TRBD1 covers 9 bases. The V gene's germline CDR1 is MDHEN and CDR2 SYDVKM. The CDR3 is 16 amino acids. With 5 bases clipped from V and 4 bases from J, the junction kept 8 bases outside the gene matches. In nucleotides, the CDR3 is TGTGCCAGCAGTCCGGGGGGACAGGGTCGCACCGGGGAGCTGTTTTTT. It is translated as CASSPGGQGRTGELFF. Complete variable domain (other parts from reference TRBV28 and TRBJ2-2): DVKVTQSSRYLVKRTGEKVFLECVQDMDHENMFWYRQDPGLGLRLIYFSYDVKMKEKGDIPEGYSVSREKKERFSLILESASTNQTSMYLCASSPGGQGRTGELFFGEGSRLTVL.

This clone was seen a few times. The CDR3 DNA reads TGCGCCAGCAGCCAAGAAGCAGCGGGAGGGAGCGGCTCCTACAATGAGCAGTTCTTC. This encodes CASSQEAAGGSGSYNEQFF. V is TRBV4-3 and J is TRBJ2-1; TRBD2 aligns across 10 bases. Trimming took 0 bases from V and 0 from J; bases not matched to a gene: 8. CDR1 and CDR2 (germline): LGHNA, YSLEER. The CDR3 is 19 amino acids.

The gene calls are TRBV7-6 and TRBJ2-7; 9 positions match TRBD2. Trimming at V came to 1 base and at J to 6 bases, leaving 10 bases not matched to a gene. Germline-derived CDR1 and CDR2 are SGHVS and FNYEAQ. This CDR3 has 16 amino acids. The CDR3 protein is CASSLVSVAGGAEQYF. The CDR3 nucleotides read TGTGCCAGCAGCTTAGTCTCGGTTGCGGGAGGGGCCGAGCAGTACTTC.

This sequence joins TRBV4-1 and TRBJ1-2, with 8 bases fitting TRBD1. The V and J ends lost 4 bases and 7 bases, in that order; junction bases with no gene match: 8. Germline values: CDR1 MGHRA, CDR2 YSYEKL. This CDR3 region has 14 residues. CDR3 DNA sequence: TGCGCCAGCAGCCCGGTCCGGGACAGGCCTGGCTACACCTTC. This codes for CASSPVRDRPGYTF.

V is TRBV15 and J is TRBJ2-5; 9 bases agree with TRBD2. V was pared by 5 bases and J by 5 bases, with 9 bases of the junction left unmatched. Germline CDR1 reads LNHNV; CDR2 reads YYDKDF (reference sequence). This CDR3 has 15 amino acids. DNA of the CDR3: TGTGCCACCAGCTCCGAGCGGGAGGAATGGGAGACCCAGTACTTC. Residues: CATSSEREEWETQYF.

The V call is TRBV28, the J call TRBJ2-7, with a tentative D call TRBD1 (5 bases). V lost 5 bases to trimming and J lost 0 bases, with 17 bases between them. Germline CDR1 is MDHEN and CDR2 is SYDVKM. The CDR3 loop spans 16 amino acids. The CDR3 is CASSGPRLGRSYEQYF. CDR3 in DNA: TGTGCCAGCAGTGGGCCTCGTTTGGGGCGCTCCTACGAGCAGTACTTC. The full variable domain, rest sourced from reference TRBV28 and TRBJ2-7, is DVKVTQSSRYLVKRTGEKVFLECVQDMDHENMFWYRQDPGLGLRLIYFSYDVKMKEKGDIPEGYSVSREKKERFSLILESASTNQTSMYLCASSGPRLGRSYEQYFGPGTRLTVT.

The chain employs TRBV29-1 and TRBJ2-1; TRBD2 matches 11 bases. The trim removed 4 bases at V and 7 bases at J, leaving 15 bases unmatched. This CDR3 comprises 17 residues. Germline V CDR1 and CDR2: SQVTM, ANQGSEA. The CDR3 bases are TGCAGCGTTGTCCCCCCTACACTCCTAGCGGGAGGTAATGAGCAGTTCTTC. It codes for CSVVPPTLLAGGNEQFF.

In nucleotides, the CDR3 is TGTGCCAGCAGCCAAGATATAGGGACTAGCGGCCCACGGCCCCCCTACGAGCAGTACTTC. As protein: CASSQDIGTSGPRPPYEQYF. The chain couples TRBV4-2 to TRBJ2-7; TRBD2 matches at 11 bases. V lost 0 bases, J lost 2 bases, and 15 bases stayed unmatched. The germline CDR1 and CDR2 sequences are LGHNA and YNFKEQ. This CDR3 is 20 amino acids long.

The chain has TRBV11-2 and TRBJ1-1; no clear D. Trimming stripped 0 bases from V and 6 bases from J, with 8 bases between. This CDR3 spans 13 amino acids. Germline CDR1 and CDR2: SGHAT and FQNNGV. Here the CDR3 reads CASSLDRGPEAFF. Written as DNA, the CDR3 is TGTGCCAGCAGCTTAGATCGAGGGCCTGAAGCTTTCTTT.

This clone was seen once. This chain connects TRBV25-1 to TRBJ1-5, with D maybe TRBD1 (5 bases). In germline, CDR1 is MGHDK, CDR2 SYGVNS. There are 13 residues in the CDR3. V gave up 5 bases and J gave up 5 bases, with 10 bases separating them. The CDR3 here is CASSRGMDQPQHF. The CDR3 DNA is TGTGCCAGCAGTCGGGGGATGGATCAGCCCCAGCATTTT.

This chain joins TRBV6-6 and TRBJ2-7, with 7 positions matching TRBD2. CDR1 MNHNY and CDR2 SVGAGI come from the germline V gene (reference sequence). After removal of 2 bases from V and 4 bases from J, the junction contained 8 bases not matched to a gene. The CDR3 covers 15 residues. CDR3 DNA: TGTGCCAGCAGTTACCGGGGAGGGGTCGAGTACGAGCAGTACTTC. Translation gives CASSYRGGVEYEQYF.